The rows below give T cell receptor beta chains drawn from one sample of a study of spatial heterogeneity in lung cancer. Via MiXCR, TCRdb re-called the 5' RACE reads, giving one row per CDR3 protein. The table records under 40,000 distinct CDR3 sequences, less than 5.5% of them present only once. This specimen consisted of PBMCs, obtained at surgery. Every receptor here comes from a female donor with early-stage non-small cell lung cancer. Each CDR3 is given with its conserved first and last residue.

J,V,CDR3
TRBJ2-1,TRBV19,CASSIRSSGSYIEQFF
TRBJ1-5,TRBV6-5,CASSTDGGKGPQHF
TRBJ1-1,TRBV7-6,CASSLMGQGASEAFF
TRBJ2-6,TRBV6-2/TRBV6-3,CASSPGRQLFSGANVLTF
TRBJ2-7,TRBV28,CASNRPGQGIYEQYF
TRBJ2-5,TRBV7-2,CASSLGPQGSGGAQETQYF
TRBJ2-1,TRBV9,CASSVSPTGPYNEQFF
TRBJ1-3,TRBV9,CASSLQLGGGNTIYF
TRBJ1-1,TRBV7-9,CASSFENEGEAFF
TRBJ1-1,TRBV20-1,CSARVETVNTEAFF
TRBJ2-2,TRBV12-3/TRBV12-4,CASSPQGMATGELFF
TRBJ2-5,TRBV7-7,CASSPGVGETQYF
TRBJ2-3,TRBV7-3,CASSDAVADTQYF
TRBJ1-6,TRBV28,CASSLSQGVNSPLHF
TRBJ1-2,TRBV7-2,CASSLGDTYGYTF
TRBJ2-5,TRBV28,CASSPRTGKETQYF
TRBJ2-2,TRBV24-1,CATSDRGLATGELFF
TRBJ2-1,TRBV7-2,CASSLAGQTIYNEQFF
TRBJ2-2,TRBV5-1,CASSFMTGNTGELFF
TRBJ1-2,TRBV20-1,CSASPGAHDGYTF
TRBJ2-5,TRBV29-1,CSVSLVQETQYF
TRBJ2-4,TRBV2,CASSRTGENIQYF
TRBJ2-1,TRBV20-1,CSAPGRSSYNEQFF
TRBJ2-3,TRBV4-1,CASSQVGSTQGTQYF
TRBJ1-2,TRBV3-1,CASSQDLTRNYGYTF
TRBJ1-1,TRBV2,CASSEGQGITEAFF
TRBJ1-1,TRBV14,CASSGQINTEAFF
TRBJ1-5,TRBV20-1,CSAREQGAVNQPQHF
TRBJ2-7,TRBV20-1,CSARDTGIAYEQYF
TRBJ1-5,TRBV15,CATSRGQEGDQPQHF
TRBJ2-7,TRBV9,CASSERQGSGYEQYF
TRBJ2-5,TRBV10-3,CATSVGGETQYF
TRBJ1-2,TRBV20-1,CSARLPVSGYTF
TRBJ2-7,TRBV7-8,CASSLRPDRSAHEQYF
TRBJ2-7,TRBV7-2,CASSLEAEHEQYF
TRBJ1-1,TRBV9,CASSVAGARTEAFF
TRBJ1-5,TRBV19,CAGGGTRSNQPQHF
TRBJ1-1,TRBV11-1,CASSWEQDTEAFF
TRBJ2-7,TRBV5-1,CASSQVGREGSYEQYF
TRBJ2-1,TRBV4-3,CASSQDFRQSYNEQFF